These 32 T cell receptor beta chains were sequenced from one sample in a study of T cell changes during pregnancy in multiple sclerosis. The method was immunoSEQ multiplex PCR; TCRdb's version includes in-frame clones alone and lacks a portion of them. The sample records approximately 130,000 clones, about 95% being singletons. The sample in question was peripheral blood, obtained after pregnancy. The receptors come from a female donor with multiple sclerosis, enrolled in a pregnancy study.

This clone was counted a single time. This rearrangement joins TRBV19 to TRBJ2-5; 8 bases match TRBD2. J gave up 1 base and V 6 bases, and 10 bases lay outside the gene matches. The CDR3 totals 16 residues. The germline V gene encodes CDR1 LNHDA and CDR2 SQIVND (reference sequence). Here the CDR3 reads CASSKVTGTSQETQYF. The CDR3 DNA reads as TGTGCCAGTAGCAAGGTAACCGGGACTAGCCAAGAGACCCAGTACTTC.

J is TRBJ2-7 and V is TRBV5-1, with 7 bases fitting TRBD1. This CDR3 is built from 15 residues. The V gene's germline CDR1 is SGHRS and CDR2 YFSETQ. V lost 4 bases and J lost 0; bases outside the gene matches: 7. The CDR3 DNA follows: TGCGCCAGCAGCCCACCGACAGGGCTCTCCTACGAGCAGTACTTC. Translation: CASSPPTGLSYEQYF.

This clone was counted a single time. The chain joins TRBV28 to TRBJ2-2, with 7 positions matching TRBD1. CDR1 and CDR2 (germline): MDHEN, SYDVKM. CDR3 length equals 15 residues. With 8 bases clipped from V and 0 bases from J, the junction kept 6 bases outside the gene matches. The CDR3 nucleotides are TGTGCCAGCCTTCGGACAGGAGCGAACACCGGGGAGCTGTTTTTT. The encoded protein is CASLRTGANTGELFF.

The V gene is TRBV7-6, the J gene TRBJ1-3; maybe TRBD1 (5 bases). The CDR3 has 14 residues. Germline V gene data show CDR1 as SGHVS and CDR2 as FNYEAQ. V gave up 5 bases and J gave up 4 bases, with 12 bases separating them. DNA of the CDR3: TGTGCCAGCAGCATAGGGACTACCGGAAACACCATATATTTT. Its translation: CASSIGTTGNTIYF.

The chain uses TRBV29-1 and TRBJ2-1, with a weak D call TRBD2 (5 bases). Trimming took 3 bases from V and 3 from J, leaving 15 bases between them. Germline V gives CDR1 SQVTM, CDR2 ANQGSEA. The CDR3 contains 15 residues. The CDR3 region is CSVDGLSGDYNEQFF. The CDR3 coding sequence is TGCAGCGTTGATGGGCTAAGCGGCGACTACAATGAGCAGTTCTTC.

The chain combines TRBV7-8 with TRBJ1-2; D not certain. Trimming removed 5 bases from V and 7 bases from J, with 14 bases in between. The CDR3 runs 13 residues. Germline V gene data show CDR1 as SGHVS and CDR2 as FQNEAQ. The DNA for the CDR3 is TGTGCCAGCAGCCACCTAAGTACGGGTGGCTACACCTTC. Protein: CASSHLSTGGYTF.

The chain employs TRBV11-2 and TRBJ2-7; 9 bases are a match to TRBD2. The germline CDR1 and CDR2 sequences are SGHAT and FQNNGV. V lost 5 bases, J lost 0 bases, and 2 bases stayed unmatched. This CDR3 region has 14 residues. CDR3 loop: CASSPSGVSYEQYF. For the CDR3, the DNA is TGTGCCAGCAGCCCTAGCGGGGTCTCCTACGAGCAGTACTTC.

The chain links TRBV5-1 to TRBJ2-3; 8 nucleotides align to TRBD2. The trim removed 4 bases at V and 0 bases at J, leaving 4 bases unmatched. CDR3 length equals 15 residues. The V gene's germline CDR1 is SGHRS and CDR2 YFSETQ. The CDR3 protein is CASSPRLASTDTQYF. Here the CDR3 DNA reads TGCGCCAGCAGCCCAAGACTAGCGAGCACAGATACGCAGTATTTT.

The chain carries TRBV11-2 and TRBJ2-5, with 8 bases identical to TRBD2. Germline V gene sequence: CDR1 SGHAT, CDR2 FQNNGV. The V segment lost 0 bases and the J segment 2 bases; nucleotides outside the gene matches: 5. The CDR3 sequence is 16 residues long. The CDR3 protein is CASSLDSASGQETQYF. CDR3 bases: TGTGCCAGCAGCTTAGATTCGGCTAGCGGGCAAGAGACCCAGTACTTC.

This clone was seen a single time. The gene calls are TRBV28 and TRBJ1-2, with 9 bases aligning to TRBD1. V gave up 5 bases and J gave up 4 bases; unmatched junction bases: 5. This CDR3 contains 14 residues. CDR1 is MDHEN and CDR2 is SYDVKM in the germline V gene. CDR3 region: CASSRPDRGYGYTF. The DNA for the CDR3 is TGTGCCAGCAGTCGACCGGACAGGGGCTATGGCTACACCTTC.

This chain connects TRBV5-1 to TRBJ1-2, with 9 bases that match TRBD1. Looked up from germline, CDR1 is SGHRS and CDR2 is YFSETQ. The CDR3 spans 16 residues. V lost 4 bases to trimming and J lost 0 bases; unmatched junction nucleotides: 7. CDR3 loop: CASSLGQGPSNYGYTF. The CDR3, as DNA: TGCGCCAGCAGCCTGGGACAGGGCCCATCTAACTATGGCTACACCTTC.

The gene calls are TRBV30 and TRBJ2-3, with 10 bases fitting TRBD2. This CDR3 comprises 14 residues. Trimming cost V 6 bases and J 0 bases; bases outside gene matches: 3. CDR1 and CDR2 from the germline V gene are GTSNPN and SVGIG (reference sequence). CDR3 loop: CACLAGESTDTQYF. In nucleotides, the CDR3 is TGTGCCTGTCTAGCGGGGGAAAGCACAGATACGCAGTATTTT.

This clone was counted a single time. The chain has TRBV6-6 and TRBJ2-7, with 8 bases aligning to TRBD1. The germline V gene has CDR1 MNHNY and CDR2 SVGAGI (reference sequence). The CDR3 loop spans 13 amino acids. Germline trimming cut 5 bases from V and 3 bases from J; bases unmatched to any gene: 3. CDR3 nucleotides: TGTGCCAGCAGTATGACAGGGGACTACGAGCAGTACTTC. This translates into CASSMTGDYEQYF.

In nucleotides, the CDR3 is TGTGCCAGTAAGTCTCGGGGCAGGGGGCTACATAATGAGCAGTTCTTC. Its translation: CASKSRGRGLHNEQFF. The chain carries TRBV19 and TRBJ2-1; TRBD1 matches 8 bases. Germline V gives CDR1 LNHDA, CDR2 SQIVND (reference sequence). The CDR3 spans 16 residues. J was trimmed by 7 bases and V by 7 bases; bases with no gene match: 15.

The chain uses TRBV5-1 and TRBJ2-2; 13 nucleotides align to TRBD2. V lost 4 bases and J lost 6; bases outside the gene matches: 6. Germline CDR1 reads SGHRS; CDR2 reads YFSETQ. CDR3 size: 16 residues. The CDR3 here is CASSRGLAGDSGELFF. The CDR3 DNA follows: TGCGCCAGCAGCCGCGGACTAGCGGGAGATTCCGGGGAGCTGTTTTTT. The full variable domain, with the rest looked up from reference TRBV5-1 and TRBJ2-2, is KAGVTQTPRYLIKTRGQQVTLSCSPISGHRSVSWYQQTPGQGLQFLFEYFSETQRNKGNFPGRFSGRQFSNSRSEMNVSTLELGDSALYLCASSRGLAGDSGELFFGEGSRLTVL.

The V gene is TRBV9, the J gene TRBJ2-7, with D unresolved. Per the germline V gene, CDR1 is SGDLS and CDR2 is YYNGEE. Between the trimmed V and J ends, which lost 1 base and 0 bases, there was a span of 8 bases. This CDR3 has 14 residues. The CDR3 bases are TGTGCCAGCAGCGTATCAACCTACTCCTACGAGCAGTACTTC. It specifies CASSVSTYSYEQYF.

The rearrangement uses TRBV28 and TRBJ2-5, with TRBD2 matching 14 bases. CDR3 length equals 20 residues. The germline V gene has CDR1 MDHEN and CDR2 SYDVKM. The trim removed 3 bases at V and 4 bases at J, leaving 16 bases unmatched. CDR3 coding DNA: TGTGCCAGCAGTTTTCCGCCGGGACTAGCGGGAGACGAATCTAGAGAGACCCAGTACTTC. This gives the protein CASSFPPGLAGDESRETQYF. Looking up the rest from reference TRBV28 and TRBJ2-5 gives the full variable domain: DVKVTQSSRYLVKRTGEKVFLECVQDMDHENMFWYRQDPGLGLRLIYFSYDVKMKEKGDIPEGYSVSREKKERFSLILESASTNQTSMYLCASSFPPGLAGDESRETQYFGPGTRLLVL.

This clone was found once. The rearrangement links TRBV4-3 to TRBJ2-2, with 8 bases fitting TRBD2. The CDR3 consists of 16 residues. Germline CDR1 LGHNA, CDR2 YSLEER. The ends lost 1 base at V and 3 bases at J; junction bases unmatched: 4. The CDR3 loop reads CASSQAGTRDTGELFF. CDR3 in DNA: TGCGCCAGCAGCCAAGCGGGGACTAGGGACACCGGGGAGCTGTTTTTT.

CDR3 in amino acids: CASSVDEVTEAFF. As DNA, the CDR3 is TGTGCCAGCAGCGTAGACGAGGTCACTGAAGCTTTCTTT. V is TRBV9 and J is TRBJ1-1, with D hard to call. CDR3 length equals 13 residues. Per the germline V gene, CDR1 is SGDLS and CDR2 is YYNGEE. The ends were cut back, 0 bases at V and 4 bases at J, with 7 bases in the middle.

The chain has TRBV6-5 and TRBJ1-1; D uncertain. The CDR3 contains 11 residues. V dropped 9 bases and J dropped 1 base, with 6 bases sitting between them. Germline-derived CDR1 and CDR2 are MNHEY and SVGAGI. Here the CDR3 DNA reads TGTGCCAGTGGAGCGAACACTGAAGCTTTCTTT. This translates into CASGANTEAFF.

This chain links TRBV18 with TRBJ1-1; possible D gene TRBD1, 5 bases. This CDR3 spans 14 amino acids. CDR1 is KGHSH and CDR2 is LQKENI in the germline V gene. V dropped 5 bases and J dropped 10 bases, with 20 bases sitting between them. CDR3 coding DNA: TGTGCCAGCTCAACCCGTCAGGGAGGAGTAGGAGCTTTCTTT. This translates into CASSTRQGGVGAFF. Variable domain in full (rest from reference TRBV18 and TRBJ1-1): NAGVMQNPRHLVRRRGQEARLRCSPMKGHSHVYWYRQLPEEGLKFMVYLQKENIIDESGMPKERFSAEFPKEGPSILRIQQVVRGDSAAYFCASSTRQGGVGAFFGQGTRLTVV.

This sequence joins TRBV9 and TRBJ1-1; TRBD1 matches at 12 bases. The CDR3 is 18 amino acids. V gave up 4 bases and J gave up 6 bases; unmatched junction bases: 16. The germline V gene has CDR1 SGDLS and CDR2 YYNGEE. For the CDR3, the DNA is TGTGCCAGCAGCCCTCTAGATGGGACAGGGGGCACTTGGGCTGAAGCTTTCTTT. Its protein is CASSPLDGTGGTWAEAFF.

The chain links TRBV28 to TRBJ1-1; unclear D gene. Trimming removed 0 bases from V and 1 base from J, with 3 bases in between. The CDR3 loop spans 13 amino acids. CDR1 is MDHEN, CDR2 SYDVKM, per germline. The chain's CDR3 is CASSLWRNTEAFF. The CDR3 DNA is TGTGCCAGCAGTTTATGGAGGAACACTGAAGCTTTCTTT.

This chain links TRBV29-1 with TRBJ1-1; D remains ambiguous. V was trimmed by 6 bases and J by 7 bases, leaving 15 bases between them. The CDR3 is made up of 12 amino acids. Germline V CDR1 and CDR2: SQVTM, ANQGSEA. CDR3: CSVTGRFIEAFF. The CDR3 DNA is TGCAGCGTAACCGGGAGGTTCATTGAAGCTTTCTTT.

The V call is TRBV28, the J call TRBJ2-7; D remains ambiguous. V was pared by 7 bases and J by 7 bases, with 17 bases between. This CDR3 spans 13 amino acids. Per the germline V gene, CDR1 is MDHEN and CDR2 is SYDVKM. The CDR3 region is CASKTSGPVEQYF. Here the CDR3 DNA reads TGTGCCAGCAAGACTTCCGGCCCCGTGGAGCAGTACTTC.

The V and J genes are TRBV5-1 and TRBJ2-3, with D possibly being TRBD2 (5 bases). V was pared by 3 bases and J by 2 bases, with 16 bases between. CDR1 and CDR2 from the germline V gene are SGHRS and YFSETQ. The CDR3 is 16 residues long. The CDR3 bases are TGCGCCAGCAGCTATCGGACTCCCAGTCCCACAGATACGCAGTATTTT. This encodes CASSYRTPSPTDTQYF.

The rearrangement links TRBV7-3 to TRBJ2-3, with TRBD2 matching 10 bases. Per germline, CDR1 SGHTA and CDR2 FQGTGA. V lost 1 base to trimming and J lost 0 bases; unmatched junction nucleotides: 4. The length of the CDR3 is 17 residues. The CDR3 DNA reads TGTGCCAGCAGCTTAAAGCCTAGCGGGAGTAGCACAGATACGCAGTATTTT. This codes for CASSLKPSGSSTDTQYF.

The chain combines TRBV7-2 with TRBJ1-4; possible D gene TRBD1, 5 bases. Germline assignment: CDR1 SGHTA and CDR2 FQGNSA. Trimming removed 0 bases from V and 5 bases from J, with 13 bases in between. The CDR3 loop spans 16 amino acids. Here the CDR3 DNA reads TGTGCCAGCAGCTTAGCGGGGCCAACGGTGAATGAAAAACTGTTTTTT. Translation gives CASSLAGPTVNEKLFF.

The V and J genes are TRBV4-3 and TRBJ2-7; 7 nucleotides align to TRBD1. This CDR3 spans 13 amino acids. CDR1 is LGHNA, CDR2 YSLEER, per germline. The J segment lost 5 bases and the V segment lost 2 bases, leaving 3 bases of the junction unmatched. The CDR3 DNA follows: TGCGCCAGCAGCCAAAGACAGGGACACGAGCAGTACTTC. This translates into CASSQRQGHEQYF.

The chain couples TRBV7-9 to TRBJ2-1; D possibly corresponds to TRBD2 (6 bases). V was clipped by 4 bases and J by 2 bases, with 21 bases between them. The CDR3 length is 18 residues. Germline-derived CDR1 and CDR2 are SEHNR and FQNEAQ (reference sequence). The CDR3, as DNA: TGTGCCAGCAGCTCCCCGGGGGACCTAGGACCAACCTACAATGAGCAGTTCTTC. Its protein is CASSSPGDLGPTYNEQFF.

The rearrangement uses TRBV18 and TRBJ2-7, with 7 bases lining up with TRBD2. The ends lost 3 bases at V and 2 bases at J; junction bases unmatched: 13. The CDR3 totals 17 residues. Per the germline V gene, CDR1 is KGHSH and CDR2 is LQKENI. CDR3 nucleotide sequence: TGTGCCAGCTCACCCACCCCCTTACTAGCGCTAACCTACGAGCAGTACTTC. Its translation is CASSPTPLLALTYEQYF.

The chain combines TRBV28 with TRBJ2-5, with D perhaps TRBD1 (7 bases). Germline-derived CDR1 and CDR2 are MDHEN and SYDVKM. Trimming stripped 4 bases from V and 1 base from J, with 16 bases between. The CDR3 contains 16 residues. As DNA, the CDR3 is TGTGCCAGCAGTTCAGGGGGGATGGGGGGCCAAGAGACCCAGTACTTC. Translating gives CASSSGGMGGQETQYF.